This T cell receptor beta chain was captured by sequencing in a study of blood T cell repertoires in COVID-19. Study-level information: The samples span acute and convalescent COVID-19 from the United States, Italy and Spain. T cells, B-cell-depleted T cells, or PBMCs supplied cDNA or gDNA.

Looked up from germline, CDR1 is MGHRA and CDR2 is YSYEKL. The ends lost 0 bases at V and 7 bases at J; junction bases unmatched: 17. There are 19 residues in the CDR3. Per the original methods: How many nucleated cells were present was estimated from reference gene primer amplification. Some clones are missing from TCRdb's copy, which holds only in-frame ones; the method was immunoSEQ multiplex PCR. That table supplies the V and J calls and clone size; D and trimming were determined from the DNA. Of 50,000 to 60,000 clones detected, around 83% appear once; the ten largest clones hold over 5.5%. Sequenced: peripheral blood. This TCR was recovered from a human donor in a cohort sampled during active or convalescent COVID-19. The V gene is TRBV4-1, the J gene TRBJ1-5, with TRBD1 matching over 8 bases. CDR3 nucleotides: TGCGCCAGCAGCCAAGAGCCTGGACAGGGCTTTGCGTCCGTGCAGCCCCAGCATTTT. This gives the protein CASSQEPGQGFASVQPQHF.